The 32 T cell receptor beta chains in this list originate from one sample, sequenced in a study of monozygotic twins with inflammatory bowel disease. TCRdb re-analyzed the 5' RACE reads; it lists each CDR3 protein once, without DNA. This sample's clone table lists just over 300,000 distinct CDR3 sequences. Input material: blood. Receptors were obtained from a human donor with ulcerative colitis or Crohn's disease, or a healthy co-twin of an affected twin (not recorded which).

This chain connects TRBV3-1 to TRBJ1-5. Germline V gene lookup returns CDR1 LGHDT and CDR2 YNNKEL (reference sequence). This CDR3 has 15 amino acids. This CDR3 reads CASSQGPRGGQPQHF.

This sequence joins TRBV12-3 or TRBV12-4 and TRBJ1-5. The CDR3 runs 15 residues. This CDR3 is CASSLTLDGNQPQHF.

The chain carries TRBV6-1 and TRBJ2-7; absent DNA, TCRdb's TRBD2 call cannot be checked. The CDR3 spans 14 residues. CDR1 and CDR2 from the germline V gene are MNHNS and SASEGT. This CDR3 is CASSPRGSYYEQYF.

V usage is TRBV4-2 and J usage is TRBJ1-4; TCRdb lists TRBD1, though no DNA is available to test this call. Germline V gene data show CDR1 as LGHNA and CDR2 as YNFKEQ. The CDR3 consists of 14 residues. The CDR3 here is CASSDRGRNEKLFF.

The chain carries TRBV12-3 or TRBV12-4 and TRBJ2-5; the TCRdb call, TRBD2, lacks DNA for checking. The CDR3 length is 14 residues. Here the CDR3 reads CASTLKGGSETQYF.

CDR3 sequence reads: CASSLVIYNEQFF. V is TRBV7-6 and J is TRBJ2-1. The CDR3 totals 13 residues. CDR1 and CDR2 from the germline V gene are SGHVS and FNYEAQ.

This chain links TRBV7-9 with TRBJ1-2. From germline, CDR1 is SEHNR and CDR2 FQNEAQ (reference sequence). The CDR3 is 16 residues long. The chain's CDR3 is CASSLGGGGTNYGYTF.

The gene calls are TRBV9 and TRBJ1-2. The CDR3 is 13 residues long. Germline V gives CDR1 SGDLS, CDR2 YYNGEE. The CDR3 here is CASSLAGLYGYTF.

The rearrangement joins TRBV9 to TRBJ2-7; TCRdb picks TRBD1, but there is no DNA to check that call. CDR3 length: 15 amino acids. Looked up from germline, CDR1 is SGDLS and CDR2 is YYNGEE. CDR3 loop: CASSVRADTRGEQYF.

This rearrangement joins TRBV23-1 to TRBJ1-4; checking the TCRdb D call of TRBD1 is not possible without DNA. TRBV23-1 is marked as an open reading frame, function uncertain. The CDR3 runs 17 residues. The chain's CDR3 is CASSPNPGRGKNEKLFF.

V gene TRBV5-1 combines with J gene TRBJ2-3; TCRdb indicates TRBD2, and absent DNA this call remains unverified. CDR3 length equals 17 residues. The germline V gene encodes CDR1 SGHRS and CDR2 YFSETQ. The CDR3 protein is CASSLVGTSGSTDTQYF.

The V and J genes are TRBV7-2 and TRBJ2-7; the TRBD2 assignment by TCRdb is unverifiable without DNA. Per germline, CDR1 SGHTA and CDR2 FQGNSA. This CDR3 region has 14 residues. CDR3 protein: CASSPSPATYEQYF.

The J gene is TRBJ2-1, the V gene TRBV28; absent DNA, TCRdb's TRBD2 call cannot be checked. Germline CDR1 MDHEN, CDR2 SYDVKM. The CDR3 has 17 amino acids. The CDR3 reads CASSWASGVPIYNEQFF.

The V and J genes are TRBV7-2 and TRBJ1-6; TCRdb selects TRBD1, and the lack of DNA leaves this call unchecked. The CDR3 is 14 residues long. From germline, CDR1 is SGHTA and CDR2 FQGNSA. The CDR3 here is CASSSVLRGSPLHF. The variable domain in full, with the rest retrieved from reference TRBV7-2 and TRBJ1-6, is GAGVSQSPSNKVTEKGKDVELRCDPISGHTALYWYRQSLGQGLEFLIYFQGNSAPDKSGLPSDRFSAERTGGSVSTLTIQRTQQEDSAVYLCASSSVLRGSPLHFGNGTRLTVT.

This chain uses TRBV5-1 with TRBJ1-6; TCRdb indicates TRBD1, and absent DNA this call remains unverified. CDR3 length: 15 amino acids. CDR1 is SGHRS, CDR2 YFSETQ, per germline. The CDR3 loop is CASSTGQRQDSPLHF.

CDR3 amino acids: CASSQGTVNQETQYF. The chain joins TRBV3-1 to TRBJ2-5; TCRdb proposes TRBD2, but this gene call is untestable without DNA. Germline CDR1 is LGHDT and CDR2 is YNNKEL (reference sequence). The CDR3 is 15 residues long.

This rearrangement joins TRBV5-1 to TRBJ2-7; TCRdb's assignment of TRBD1 cannot be checked, as there is no DNA. The germline gives CDR1 SGHRS, CDR2 YFSETQ. The CDR3 sequence is 18 residues long. The chain's CDR3 is CASSLGGSHRPRFYEQYF.

The V and J genes are TRBV9 and TRBJ2-7; with no DNA, the TCRdb D assignment of TRBD1 cannot be verified. The CDR3 spans 17 residues. Germline V gives CDR1 SGDLS, CDR2 YYNGEE. The CDR3: CASSVTSVGTKTYEQYF. The complete variable domain, with remaining parts taken from reference TRBV9 and TRBJ2-7, reads DSGVTQTPKHLITATGQRVTLRCSPRSGDLSVYWYQQSLDQGLQFLIQYYNGEERAKGNILERFSAQQFPDLHSELNLSSLELGDSALYFCASSVTSVGTKTYEQYFGPGTRLTVT.

V usage is TRBV6-2 or TRBV6-3 and J usage is TRBJ2-5; TCRdb designates TRBD1, a call that cannot be tested without DNA. The CDR3 is 12 residues long. From germline, CDR1 is MNHEY and CDR2 SVGEGT. The CDR3 protein is CASTPGAGTQYF.

The V gene is TRBV4-3, the J gene TRBJ1-5; TCRdb proposes TRBD1, but this gene call is untestable without DNA. CDR1 is LGHNA, CDR2 YSLEER, per germline. This CDR3 is built from 14 residues. CDR3 residues: CASSQARGTQPQHF.

The genes are TRBV6-1 and TRBJ2-1; TCRdb designates TRBD1, a call that cannot be tested without DNA. CDR1 is MNHNS and CDR2 is SASEGT in the germline V gene. This CDR3 spans 14 amino acids. The CDR3 sequence is CASSRGGTYNEQFF.

The chain employs TRBV5-1 and TRBJ2-1; the D call from TCRdb, TRBD2, cannot be confirmed without DNA. CDR1 and CDR2 from the germline V gene are SGHRS and YFSETQ. The CDR3 has 15 amino acids. The CDR3 protein is CASSFRDWSGNEQFF.

The chain employs TRBV24-1 and TRBJ2-1; no DNA is available, so the TRBD2 call from TCRdb remains unchecked. Germline values: CDR1 KGHDR, CDR2 SFDVKD. The CDR3 extends over 14 amino acids. CDR3 amino acids: CATSEPGTSGEQFF.

CDR3 loop: CASSVEGGAPSGANVLTF. The rearrangement uses TRBV9 and TRBJ2-6; TCRdb indicates TRBD1, and absent DNA this call remains unverified. CDR3 length: 18 amino acids. Per germline, CDR1 SGDLS and CDR2 YYNGEE.

The genes are TRBV12-3 or TRBV12-4 and TRBJ2-7; the D gene TCRdb calls, TRBD1, cannot be checked with no DNA. The CDR3 covers 15 residues. The CDR3 sequence is CASTHLGGGLGEQYF.

This rearrangement joins TRBV5-4 to TRBJ2-1; TCRdb's D gene call, TRBD2, goes unchecked for lack of DNA. This CDR3 has 15 amino acids. Germline lookup yields CDR1 SGHNT and CDR2 YYREEE (reference sequence). CDR3 residues: CASRGTSGSGNEQFF.

The V gene is TRBV7-2, the J gene TRBJ2-1; TCRdb's D call of TRBD2 is untestable without DNA. Germline V lookup: CDR1 SGHTA, CDR2 FQGNSA. The CDR3 loop spans 14 amino acids. CDR3: CASSPAGGAFEQFF. The whole variable domain, filled in from reference TRBV7-2 and TRBJ2-1, reads GAGVSQSPSNKVTEKGKDVELRCDPISGHTALYWYRQSLGQGLEFLIYFQGNSAPDKSGLPSDRFSAERTGGSVSTLTIQRTQQEDSAVYLCASSPAGGAFEQFFGPGTRLTVL.

The chain is built from TRBV7-2 and TRBJ1-6. The CDR3 spans 17 residues. The V gene's germline CDR1 is SGHTA and CDR2 FQGNSA. CDR3 sequence: CASSLGPKGSYNSPLHF.

This chain links TRBV5-1 with TRBJ2-2; lacking DNA, the TRBD2 call made by TCRdb goes unchecked. CDR3 length equals 16 residues. Germline CDR1 is SGHRS and CDR2 is YFSETQ. CDR3 loop: CASSLGLAGITGELFF.

V is TRBV7-9 and J is TRBJ2-1. The CDR3 consists of 16 residues. Germline V gene sequence: CDR1 SEHNR, CDR2 FQNEAQ (reference sequence). CDR3 region: CASSQVTGGFYNEQFF.

CDR3 in amino acids: CSAALGTSGRGEQYF. The V and J genes are TRBV20-1 and TRBJ2-7; there is no DNA to check the TCRdb D call of TRBD2. Germline V CDR1 and CDR2: DFQATT, SNEGSKA (reference sequence). The CDR3 covers 15 residues.

The CDR3 region is CSASAGEGTYEQYF. The rearrangement uses TRBV20-1 and TRBJ2-7; TCRdb reports TRBD2, a call that lacks DNA to check it against. The germline V gene has CDR1 DFQATT and CDR2 SNEGSKA (reference sequence). The CDR3 is 14 amino acids.